These T cell receptor beta chains were read from a single sample in a study of cytomegalovirus exposure and HLA in healthy donors. Profiling relied on immunoSEQ multiplex PCR, and the TCRdb table lists in-frame clones only, not all of them. Of about 89,000 clones listed, less than 85% were seen once; the top ten hold 6% to 7.5%. The sequencing input was PBMCs. These receptors came from a middle-aged man in good health and CMV-seropositive. Both conserved end residues are part of each CDR3. A D gene is named only where the DNA matches it firmly. Where a row states a size, it is once, few, many or the class of an expanded clone; other rows omit it.

d_call	v_call	j_call	clone_size	cdr3_length	cdr3_aa	cdr3_nt
TRBD2	TRBV6-5	TRBJ2-4	few	14	CASNSGSAKNIQYF	TGTGCCAGCAATAGCGGGTCTGCCAAAAACATTCAGTACTTC
NA	TRBV14	TRBJ2-5	NA	13	CASSQVVRETQYF	TGTGCCAGCAGCCAAGTTGTACGGGAGACCCAGTACTTC
NA	TRBV18	TRBJ1-4	NA	15	CASSRRQATNEKLFF	TGTGCCAGCTCCAGAAGACAGGCAACTAATGAAAAACTGTTTTTT
NA	TRBV6-5	TRBJ1-1	NA	13	CASSREVNTEAFF	TGTGCCAGCAGCCGGGAGGTGAACACTGAAGCTTTCTTT
TRBD2	TRBV5-5	TRBJ2-1	NA	17	CASSSGTLAGGGNEQFF	TGTGCCAGCAGCTCCGGGACGCTAGCGGGGGGAGGCAATGAGCAGTTCTTC
TRBD1	TRBV6-1	TRBJ1-5	NA	15	CASSFGQGVNQPQHF	TGTGCCAGCAGTTTCGGACAGGGGGTCAATCAGCCCCAGCATTTT
NA	TRBV13	TRBJ1-6	NA	15	CASSLNGAYNSPLHF	TGTGCCAGCAGCTTAAACGGGGCCTATAATTCACCCCTCCACTTT
NA	TRBV7-2	TRBJ2-3	NA	14	CASSLSALTDTQYF	TGTGCCAGCAGCTTAAGCGCGCTCACAGATACGCAGTATTTT
NA	TRBV7-9	TRBJ1-2	NA	11	CASGGDYGYTF	TGTGCCAGCGGAGGTGACTATGGCTACACCTTC
NA	TRBV7-9	TRBJ2-7	NA	12	CSSSLVGGEQYF	TGTTCCAGCAGCTTAGTGGGGGGCGAGCAGTACTTC
TRBD1	TRBV19	TRBJ1-2	NA	13	CASSAGGTYGYTF	TGTGCCAGTTCGGCAGGGGGCACCTATGGCTACACCTTC
NA	TRBV7-9	TRBJ2-1	NA	13	CASSLILYNEQFF	TGTGCCAGCAGCTTAATACTCTACAATGAGCAGTTCTTC
NA	TRBV6-1	TRBJ1-5	NA	13	CASSEVRDQPQHF	TGTGCCAGCAGTGAAGTTAGAGATCAGCCCCAGCATTTT
TRBD2	TRBV7-6	TRBJ2-5	few	15	CASTPSGGDQETQYF	TGTGCCAGCACCCCTAGCGGAGGGGACCAAGAGACCCAGTACTTC
NA	TRBV27	TRBJ2-6	NA	14	CASTSAGGANVLTF	TGTGCCAGCACCTCGGCGGGGGGGGCCAACGTCCTGACTTTC
TRBD1	TRBV7-9	TRBJ1-2	NA	16	CASSFRTGGYNYGYTF	TGTGCCAGCAGCTTCCGGACAGGGGGTTATAACTATGGCTACACCTTC
NA	TRBV5-8	TRBJ1-6	NA	15	CASSPAGVSNSPLHF	TGTGCCAGCAGCCCCGCGGGGGTTTCCAATTCACCCCTCCACTTT
TRBD1	TRBV15	TRBJ1-5	NA	17	CATSKGTGGESNQPQHF	TGTGCCACCAGCAAAGGGACAGGGGGCGAGAGCAATCAGCCCCAGCATTTT
NA	TRBV5-5	TRBJ1-1	NA	15	CASSPEPGRNTEAFF	TGTGCCAGCAGCCCGGAGCCCGGGAGGAACACTGAAGCTTTCTTT
TRBD1	TRBV5-4	TRBJ2-3	NA	17	CASSLVTGQTSTDTQYF	TGTGCCAGCAGCTTGGTGACGGGACAGACGTCCACAGATACGCAGTATTTT
TRBD1	TRBV12-5	TRBJ1-3	NA	15	CASGGGQSSGNTIYF	TGTGCTAGTGGGGGGGGACAGTCCTCTGGAAACACCATATATTTT
TRBD1	TRBV4-1	TRBJ1-1	NA	14	CASSQGGQVRKTFF	TGCGCCAGCAGCCAGGGGGGACAGGTACGGAAAACTTTCTTT
TRBD1	TRBV9	TRBJ1-1	NA	14	CASSAVQGRTEAFF	TGTGCCAGCAGCGCCGTACAGGGGAGGACTGAAGCTTTCTTT
TRBD1	TRBV19	TRBJ1-6	once	15	CATNGQGAGNSPLHF	TGTGCCACCAACGGACAGGGGGCTGGGAATTCACCCCTCCACTTT
TRBD2	TRBV6-1	TRBJ2-2	few	16	CASSEAILAGDGELFF	TGTGCCAGCAGTGAAGCCATCCTAGCGGGAGATGGGGAGCTGTTTTTT
NA	TRBV19	TRBJ1-2	NA	13	CASSPLGGYGYTF	TGTGCCAGTAGTCCCCTAGGGGGCTATGGCTACACCTTC
NA	TRBV7-2	TRBJ1-3	NA	15	CASSLPSGSGNTIYF	TGTGCCAGCAGCTTACCTTCCGGGTCCGGAAACACCATATATTTT
TRBD2	TRBV2	TRBJ2-5	medium-sized	15	CASSDGGGAGETQYF	TGTGCCAGCAGTGACGGCGGGGGGGCCGGTGAGACCCAGTACTTC
TRBD1	TRBV5-5	TRBJ1-6	NA	14	CASSLETGDSPLHF	TGTGCCAGCAGCTTAGAAACAGGGGATTCACCCCTCCACTTT
NA	TRBV7-2	TRBJ2-2	NA	16	CASSFPGGRGTGELFF	TGTGCCAGCAGCTTCCCCGGAGGGAGGGGGACCGGGGAGCTGTTTTTT
TRBD2	TRBV6-5	TRBJ2-1	NA	15	CASSYGLAGVNEQFF	TGTGCCAGCAGTTACGGACTAGCGGGAGTCAATGAGCAGTTCTTC
NA	TRBV27	TRBJ2-7	NA	15	CASSPGVSKHYEQYF	TGTGCCAGCAGCCCAGGGGTATCCAAACACTACGAGCAGTACTTC
TRBD1	TRBV18	TRBJ2-6	NA	18	CASSSKGQGAGGANVLTF	TGTGCCAGCTCGAGCAAGGGACAGGGGGCAGGCGGGGCCAACGTCCTGACTTTC
TRBD1	TRBV2	TRBJ1-2	NA	12	CATSRSTGAGTF	TGTGCCACCTCACGGTCGACAGGGGCTGGCACCTTC